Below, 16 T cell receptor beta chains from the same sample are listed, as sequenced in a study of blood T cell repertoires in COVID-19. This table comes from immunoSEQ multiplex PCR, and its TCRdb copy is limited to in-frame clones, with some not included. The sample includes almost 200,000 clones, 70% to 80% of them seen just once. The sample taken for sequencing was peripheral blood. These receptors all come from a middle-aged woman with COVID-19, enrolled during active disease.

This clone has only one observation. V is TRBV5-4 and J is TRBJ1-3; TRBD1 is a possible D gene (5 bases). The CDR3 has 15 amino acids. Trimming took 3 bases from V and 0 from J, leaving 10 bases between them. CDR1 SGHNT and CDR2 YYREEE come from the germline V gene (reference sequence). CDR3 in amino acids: CASSSAGGSGNTIYF. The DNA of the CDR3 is TGTGCCAGCAGCTCAGCGGGGGGCTCTGGAAACACCATATATTTT.

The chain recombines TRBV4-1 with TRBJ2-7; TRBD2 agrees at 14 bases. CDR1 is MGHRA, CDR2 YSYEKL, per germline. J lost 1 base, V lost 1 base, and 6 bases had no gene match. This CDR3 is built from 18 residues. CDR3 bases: TGCGCCAGCAGCCAAGGACTAGCGGGGGGGGCCATTTCCTACGAGCAGTACTTC. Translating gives CASSQGLAGGAISYEQYF.

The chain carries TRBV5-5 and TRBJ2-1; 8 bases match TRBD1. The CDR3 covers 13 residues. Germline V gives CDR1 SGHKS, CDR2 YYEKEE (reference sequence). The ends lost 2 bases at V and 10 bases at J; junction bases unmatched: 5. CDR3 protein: CASSFQGAYEQFF. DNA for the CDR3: TGTGCCAGCAGCTTTCAGGGGGCTTACGAGCAGTTCTTC.

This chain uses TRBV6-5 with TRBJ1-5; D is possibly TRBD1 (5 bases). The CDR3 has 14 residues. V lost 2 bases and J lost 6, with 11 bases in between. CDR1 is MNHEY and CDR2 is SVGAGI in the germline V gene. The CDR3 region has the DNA TGTGCCAGCAGTTACGCAGGGAACGGTCAGCCCCAGCATTTT. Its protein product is CASSYAGNGQPQHF.

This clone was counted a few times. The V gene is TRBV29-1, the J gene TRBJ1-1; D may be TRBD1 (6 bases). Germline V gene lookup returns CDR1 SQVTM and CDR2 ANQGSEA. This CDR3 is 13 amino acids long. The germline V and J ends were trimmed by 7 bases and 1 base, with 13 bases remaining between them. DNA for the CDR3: TGCAGCGCCAACAGGGCTGGGAACACTGAAGCTTTCTTT. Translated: CSANRAGNTEAFF.

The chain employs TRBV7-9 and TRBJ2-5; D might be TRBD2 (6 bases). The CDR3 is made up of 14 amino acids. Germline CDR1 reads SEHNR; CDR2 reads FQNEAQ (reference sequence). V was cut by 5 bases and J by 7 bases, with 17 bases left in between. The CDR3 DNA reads TGTGCCAGCAGCCACCACCGGTCCGGGGGGACCCAGTACTTC. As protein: CASSHHRSGGTQYF.

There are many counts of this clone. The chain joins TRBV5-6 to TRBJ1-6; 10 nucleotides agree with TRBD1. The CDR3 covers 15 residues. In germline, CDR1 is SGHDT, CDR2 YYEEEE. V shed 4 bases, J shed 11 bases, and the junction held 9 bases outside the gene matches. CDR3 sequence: CASSLTGQGVAPLHF. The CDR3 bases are TGTGCCAGCAGCCTAACCGGACAGGGGGTGGCACCCCTCCACTTT.

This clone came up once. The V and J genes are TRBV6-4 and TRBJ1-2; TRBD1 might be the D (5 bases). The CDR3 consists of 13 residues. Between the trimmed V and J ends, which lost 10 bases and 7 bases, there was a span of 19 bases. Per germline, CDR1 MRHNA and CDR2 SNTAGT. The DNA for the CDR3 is TGTGCCATCGAAAGACGGGGGGGAGGTGGCTACACCTTC. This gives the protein CAIERRGGGGYTF.

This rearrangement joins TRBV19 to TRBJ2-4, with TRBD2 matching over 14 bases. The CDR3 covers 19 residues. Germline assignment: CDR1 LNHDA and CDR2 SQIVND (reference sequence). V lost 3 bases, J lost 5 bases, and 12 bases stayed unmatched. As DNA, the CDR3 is TGTGCCAGTAGTATCCGGACGGGACTAGCGGGGGCCCGAGAAAACATTCAGTACTTC. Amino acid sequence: CASSIRTGLAGARENIQYF.

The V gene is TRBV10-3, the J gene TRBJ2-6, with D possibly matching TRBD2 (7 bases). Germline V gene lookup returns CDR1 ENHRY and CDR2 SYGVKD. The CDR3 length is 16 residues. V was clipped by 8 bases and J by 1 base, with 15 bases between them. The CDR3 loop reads CAIGLQGGSGANVLTF. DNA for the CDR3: TGTGCCATCGGACTACAGGGAGGGTCTGGGGCCAACGTCCTGACTTTC.

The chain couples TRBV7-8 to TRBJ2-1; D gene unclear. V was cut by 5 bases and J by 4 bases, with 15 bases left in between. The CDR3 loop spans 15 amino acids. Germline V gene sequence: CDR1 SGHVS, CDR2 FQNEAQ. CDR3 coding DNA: TGTGCCAGCAGCGCCACTATGCCTACGTACAATGAGCAGTTCTTC. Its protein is CASSATMPTYNEQFF.

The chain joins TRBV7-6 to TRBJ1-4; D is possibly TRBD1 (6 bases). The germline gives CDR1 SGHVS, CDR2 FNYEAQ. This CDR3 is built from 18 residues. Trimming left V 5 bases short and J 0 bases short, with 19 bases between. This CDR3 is CASSPDLHSGATNEKLFF. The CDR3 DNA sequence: TGTGCCAGCAGCCCCGACCTCCATTCAGGGGCAACTAATGAAAAACTGTTTTTT.

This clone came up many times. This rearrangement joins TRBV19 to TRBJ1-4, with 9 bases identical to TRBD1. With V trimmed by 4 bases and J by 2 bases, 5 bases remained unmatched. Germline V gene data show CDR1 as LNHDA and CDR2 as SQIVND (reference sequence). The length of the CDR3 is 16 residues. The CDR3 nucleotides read TGTGCCAGTAGTAGGACAGGGGCGCCTACTAATGAAAAACTGTTTTTT. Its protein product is CASSRTGAPTNEKLFF.

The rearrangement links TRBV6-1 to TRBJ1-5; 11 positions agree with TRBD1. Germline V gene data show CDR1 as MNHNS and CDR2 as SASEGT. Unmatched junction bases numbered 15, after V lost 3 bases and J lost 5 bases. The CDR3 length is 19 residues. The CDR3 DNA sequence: TGTGCCAGCAGTGAGGTGAGGACAGGGGGCGTCATGGACTATCAGCCCCAGCATTTT. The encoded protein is CASSEVRTGGVMDYQPQHF.

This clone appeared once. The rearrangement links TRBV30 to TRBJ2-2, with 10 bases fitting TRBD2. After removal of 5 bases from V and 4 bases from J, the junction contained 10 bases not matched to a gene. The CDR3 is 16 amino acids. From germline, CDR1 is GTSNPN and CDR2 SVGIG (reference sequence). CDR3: CAWRFSGRVGTGELFF. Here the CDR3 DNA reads TGTGCCTGGCGGTTCAGCGGGAGGGTGGGCACCGGGGAGCTGTTTTTT.

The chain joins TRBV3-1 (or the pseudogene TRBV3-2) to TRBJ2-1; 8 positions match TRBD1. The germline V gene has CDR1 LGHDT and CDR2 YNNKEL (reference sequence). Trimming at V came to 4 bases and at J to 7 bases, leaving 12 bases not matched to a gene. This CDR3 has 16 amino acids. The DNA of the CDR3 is TGTGCCAGCAGCCCCAGACGACAGGGGTTTGGGAATGAGCAGTTCTTC. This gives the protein CASSPRRQGFGNEQFF.